Below are 4 T cell receptor beta chains sequenced from a single sample in a study of T cell repertoires in MIS-A myocarditis. TCRdb keeps only in-frame clones here, not all; method: immunoSEQ multiplex PCR. The sample has over 12,000 clones, roughly 81% seen once; the top ten hold approximately 61%. The sequenced material came from left ventricle heart tissue obtained at autopsy. These receptors were obtained from a man aged 18 to 30 with fulminant myocarditis from multisystem inflammatory syndrome in adults (MIS-A) after COVID-19.

The chain uses TRBV7-8 and TRBJ1-3; D gene unclear. V was pared by 1 base and J by 3 bases, with 13 bases between. The CDR3 is 16 amino acids. Germline CDR1 and CDR2: SGHVS and FQNEAQ. DNA for the CDR3: TGTGCCAGCAGCTTAGGAGACATGCCACTTGGAAACACCATATATTTT. Translating gives CASSLGDMPLGNTIYF. Filled out from reference TRBV7-8 and TRBJ1-3, the complete variable domain reads GAGVSQSPRYKVAKRGQDVALRCDPISGHVSLFWYQQALGQGPEFLTYFQNEAQLDKSGLPSDRFFAERPEGSVSTLKIQRTQQEDSAVYLCASSLGDMPLGNTIYFGEGSWLTVV.

The chain combines TRBV7-2 with TRBJ2-7; weak D call: TRBD2 (6 bases). The germline V gene has CDR1 SGHTA and CDR2 FQGNSA. The CDR3 consists of 16 residues. Trimming took 2 bases from V and 3 from J, leaving 17 bases between them. The CDR3 reads CASSLKIGGTLYEQYF. CDR3 coding DNA: TGTGCCAGCAGCTTAAAAATTGGGGGGACCCTCTACGAGCAGTACTTC.

The V and J genes are TRBV29-1 and TRBJ2-7; no firm D call. V was clipped by 6 bases and J by 0 bases, with 15 bases between them. Germline lookup yields CDR1 SQVTM and CDR2 ANQGSEA. This CDR3 spans 14 amino acids. This chain's CDR3 is CSVIPTTSSYEQYF. The CDR3 DNA reads as TGCAGCGTGATACCGACCACCTCCTCCTACGAGCAGTACTTC.

The chain employs TRBV5-1 and TRBJ2-3; D is perhaps TRBD1 (5 bases). This CDR3 spans 15 amino acids. Germline loops: CDR1 SGHRS, CDR2 YFSETQ. The V end was cut by 0 bases, the J end by 1 base, with 9 bases between. The CDR3 protein is CASSLGVRGTDTQYF. CDR3 nucleotides: TGCGCCAGCAGCTTGGGAGTCAGGGGCACAGATACGCAGTATTTT. Full variable domain (remainder filled in from reference TRBV5-1 and TRBJ2-3): KAGVTQTPRYLIKTRGQQVTLSCSPISGHRSVSWYQQTPGQGLQFLFEYFSETQRNKGNFPGRFSGRQFSNSRSEMNVSTLELGDSALYLCASSLGVRGTDTQYFGPGTRLTVL.